These T cell receptor beta chains were read from a single sample in a study of blood T cell repertoires in COVID-19. Repertoires were generated with immunoSEQ multiplex PCR, while TCRdb's copy carries only in-frame clones and drops some. The data hold approximately 170,000 clones, with 65% to 80% observed a single time. Sequences were obtained from peripheral blood. The receptors come from a woman between 45 and 65 years old with acute or convalescent COVID-19. Each CDR3 is given with its conserved first and last residue. The D gene is left open where the match is weak. Expanded clones are given a class, and other clones once, few, many or no size at all.

V gene	D gene	J gene	clone size	CDR3 protein	CDR3 DNA
TRBV2	TRBD2	TRBJ2-5	few	CASSEAPVLAGETQYF	TGTGCCAGCAGTGAAGCCCCTGTGCTAGCGGGAGAGACCCAGTACTTC
TRBV11-2	NA	TRBJ2-2	once	CASSFGEPGELFF	TGTGCCAGCAGCTTCGGGGAGCCCGGGGAGCTGTTTTTT
TRBV30	NA	TRBJ2-2	NA	CAWSNEHGELFF	TGTGCCTGGAGTAACGAACACGGGGAGCTGTTTTTT
TRBV2	TRBD2	TRBJ2-7	NA	CASSDRGGAYEQYF	TGTGCCAGCAGTGATCGCGGGGGGGCTTACGAGCAGTACTTC
TRBV7-8	NA	TRBJ2-7	NA	CASSLRFAGTLTYEQYF	TGTGCCAGCAGCTTACGGTTCGCGGGGACCCTTACCTACGAGCAGTACTTC
TRBV19	TRBD2	TRBJ2-2	once	CASDSAGEDTGELFF	TGTGCCAGTGACTCAGCGGGGGAGGACACCGGGGAGCTGTTTTTT
TRBV6-5	NA	TRBJ1-1	NA	CASTPIGAGRMGAFF	TGTGCCAGCACCCCTATAGGGGCGGGGCGCATGGGAGCTTTCTTT
TRBV28	NA	TRBJ1-4	NA	CASSNVLGRGEKLFF	TGTGCCAGCAGCAACGTCCTCGGACGGGGGGAAAAACTGTTTTTT
TRBV9	NA	TRBJ1-2	NA	CASSVDGNPNYGYTF	TGTGCCAGCAGCGTAGACGGGAATCCTAACTATGGCTACACCTTC
TRBV2	TRBD2	TRBJ2-1	NA	CASKTGTSGNNEQFF	TGTGCCAGCAAGACCGGGACTAGCGGTAACAATGAGCAGTTCTTC
TRBV5-6	TRBD1	TRBJ1-5	NA	CASSFGTGQSNQPQHF	TGTGCCAGCAGCTTTGGGACAGGGCAGAGCAATCAGCCCCAGCATTTT
TRBV5-1	NA	TRBJ1-4	NA	CASSLVGGTTNEKLFF	TGCGCCAGCAGCTTGGTCGGGGGGACGACTAATGAAAAACTGTTTTTT
TRBV12-3/TRBV12-4	NA	TRBJ1-4	NA	CASSRQEGEKLFF	TGTGCCAGCAGTAGGCAGGAGGGCGAAAAACTGTTTTTT
TRBV4-3	TRBD1	TRBJ2-7	NA	CASSQDATGASYEQYF	TGCGCCAGCAGCCAAGATGCGACAGGGGCCTCCTACGAGCAGTACTTC
TRBV7-2	TRBD1	TRBJ1-4	NA	CASSSQMRTGNHEKLFF	TGTGCCAGCAGCTCCCAGATGCGGACAGGGAATCATGAAAAACTGTTTTTT
TRBV4-3	TRBD2	TRBJ2-2	few	CASSQALTAGVTGELFF	TGCGCCAGCAGCCAAGCCCTGACGGCGGGAGTCACCGGGGAGCTGTTTTTT
TRBV6-5	TRBD1	TRBJ1-2	NA	CASSTGQGRGYTF	TGTGCCAGCAGTACGGGACAGGGGCGTGGCTACACCTTC
TRBV12-5	NA	TRBJ2-7	many	CASGLGRAYEQYF	TGTGCTAGTGGTTTGGGCAGGGCCTACGAGCAGTACTTC
TRBV20-1	NA	TRBJ1-2	few	CSASPRDSDGYTF	TGCAGTGCTAGTCCCAGAGACAGCGATGGCTACACCTTC
TRBV29-1	NA	TRBJ1-1	few	CSVKGGLNTEAFF	TGCAGCGTTAAGGGGGGGTTGAACACTGAAGCTTTCTTT
TRBV27	NA	TRBJ1-3	NA	CASSLFPPVASGNTIYF	TGTGCCAGCAGTTTATTCCCCCCGGTCGCCTCTGGAAACACCATATATTTT
TRBV11-3	TRBD1	TRBJ1-1	NA	CASSLGQGFSTEAFF	TGTGCCAGCAGCTTGGGACAGGGGTTCAGCACTGAAGCTTTCTTT
TRBV5-4	NA	TRBJ2-1	NA	CASSLAESSHEQFF	TGTGCCAGCAGCTTGGCCGAGTCGTCCCATGAGCAGTTCTTC
TRBV24-1	NA	TRBJ1-4	few	CATSDSGGSEKLFF	TGTGCCACCAGTGACTCGGGGGGGAGTGAAAAACTGTTTTTT
TRBV5-1	TRBD1	TRBJ2-2	NA	CASRTTGPGELFF	TGCGCCAGCAGAACGACAGGGCCCGGGGAGCTGTTTTTT
TRBV3-1/TRBV3-2	TRBD1	TRBJ2-3	NA	CASSQGDSRDTQYF	TGTGCCAGCAGCCAAGGGGACAGTCGAGATACGCAGTATTTT
TRBV5-1	NA	TRBJ1-1	NA	CASSWGRVNTEAFF	TGCGCCAGCAGCTGGGGCAGGGTGAACACTGAAGCTTTCTTT
TRBV2	TRBD2	TRBJ2-5	NA	CASSLQLAGGETQYF	TGTGCCAGCAGTCTTCAACTAGCGGGAGGAGAGACCCAGTACTTC
TRBV18	TRBD1	TRBJ2-7	few	CASSPAQGALNEQYF	TGTGCCAGCTCACCAGCTCAGGGGGCTTTGAACGAGCAGTACTTC
TRBV28	TRBD1	TRBJ1-2	NA	CASSSNRGSNYGYTF	TGTGCCAGCAGTTCCAACAGGGGAAGTAACTATGGCTACACCTTC
TRBV10-3	TRBD1	TRBJ2-5	NA	CAIRAGGGETQYF	TGTGCCATCAGGGCAGGGGGCGGTGAGACCCAGTACTTC
TRBV18	TRBD1	TRBJ1-5	NA	CASSSDRGRNQPQHF	TGTGCCAGCTCCTCGGACAGGGGGAGAAATCAGCCCCAGCATTTT
TRBV27	TRBD1	TRBJ1-1	NA	CASSPQGARTEAFF	TGTGCCAGCAGTCCACAGGGGGCTAGAACTGAAGCTTTCTTT
TRBV19	TRBD1	TRBJ1-6	NA	CASSYTGTGYSPLHF	TGTGCCAGTAGTTACACCGGGACAGGATATTCACCCCTCCACTTT
TRBV7-2	NA	TRBJ2-1	NA	CASRDQGGEQFF	TGTGCCAGCAGGGATCAGGGTGGTGAGCAGTTCTTC
TRBV30	TRBD2	TRBJ2-6	NA	CAGPGGFSSGANVLTF	TGTGCCGGCCCGGGGGGGTTCAGCTCTGGGGCCAACGTCCTGACTTTC
TRBV4-3	NA	TRBJ1-4	NA	CASSQDEASLNEKLFF	TGCGCCAGCAGCCAAGATGAGGCCAGCCTTAATGAAAAACTGTTTTTT
TRBV19	TRBD1	TRBJ2-4	few	CASSFTDREIDKNIQYF	TGTGCCAGTAGTTTCACAGACAGGGAAATAGACAAAAACATTCAGTACTTC
TRBV7-2	TRBD2	TRBJ2-1	NA	CASSSGSGPYNEQFF	TGTGCCAGCAGCTCGGGTAGCGGGCCCTACAATGAGCAGTTCTTC
TRBV7-2	TRBD1	TRBJ2-7	NA	CASSFTGQGYEQYF	TGTGCCAGCAGCTTCACGGGACAGGGGTACGAGCAGTACTTC
TRBV4-1	NA	TRBJ2-1	few	CASSRTDYSSYNEQFF	TGCGCCAGCAGCCGGACGGACTATAGCTCCTACAATGAGCAGTTCTTC
TRBV27	NA	TRBJ1-6	NA	CASSLWFTGSGRQTYNSPLHF	TGTGCCAGCAGTTTATGGTTTACAGGGTCGGGGCGCCAAACCTATAATTCACCCCTCCACTTT
TRBV7-8	TRBD2	TRBJ2-2	NA	CASSQGTSGNTGELFF	TGTGCCAGCAGCCAGGGGACTAGCGGAAACACCGGGGAGCTGTTTTTT
TRBV7-9	NA	TRBJ2-3	NA	CASSPMAGRTDTQYF	TGTGCCAGCAGCCCAATGGCGGGACGCACAGATACGCAGTATTTT
TRBV19	NA	TRBJ1-2	NA	CASSSARRSNYGYTF	TGTGCCAGTAGTTCGGCCCGCAGGTCTAACTATGGCTACACCTTC
TRBV7-9	NA	TRBJ2-1	NA	CASSPIQAFFYNEQFF	TGTGCCAGCAGCCCAATACAGGCTTTTTTCTACAATGAGCAGTTCTTC
TRBV19	NA	TRBJ2-1	NA	CASSSVASSYNEQFF	TGTGCCAGTAGTTCGGTAGCTAGCTCCTACAATGAGCAGTTCTTC
TRBV6-2/TRBV6-3	TRBD1	TRBJ2-2	NA	CASSDRADGELFF	TGTGCCAGCAGCGACAGGGCCGACGGGGAGCTGTTTTTT